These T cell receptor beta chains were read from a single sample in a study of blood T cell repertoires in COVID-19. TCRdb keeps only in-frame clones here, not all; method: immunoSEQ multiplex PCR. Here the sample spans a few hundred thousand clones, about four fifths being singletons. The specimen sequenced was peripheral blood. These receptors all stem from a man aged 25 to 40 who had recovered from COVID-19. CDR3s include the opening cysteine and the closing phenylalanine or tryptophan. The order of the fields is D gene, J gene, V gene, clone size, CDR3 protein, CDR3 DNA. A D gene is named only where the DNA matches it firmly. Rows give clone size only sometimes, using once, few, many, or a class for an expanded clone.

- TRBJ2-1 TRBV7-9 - CASSPFGGNEQFF TGTGCCAGCAGCCCATTCGGGGGCAATGAGCAGTTCTTC
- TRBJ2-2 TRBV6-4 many CASSQGTGELFF TGTGCCAGCAGTCAGGGCACCGGGGAGCTGTTTTTT
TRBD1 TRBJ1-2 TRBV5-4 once CASSLGDRVYGYTF TGTGCCAGCAGCTTGGGCGACAGGGTCTATGGCTACACCTTC
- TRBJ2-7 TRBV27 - CASNLQLAPKGYEQYF TGTGCCAGCAACCTCCAACTAGCTCCTAAAGGGTACGAGCAGTACTTC
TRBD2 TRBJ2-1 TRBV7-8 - CASSLTAGGPRNEQFF TGTGCCAGCAGCTTAACCGCGGGGGGGCCGAGGAATGAGCAGTTCTTC
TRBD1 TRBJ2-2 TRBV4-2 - CASSQWDSANTGELFF TGTGCCAGCAGCCAATGGGACAGCGCGAACACCGGGGAGCTGTTTTTT
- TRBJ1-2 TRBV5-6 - CASSLQITANYGYTF TGTGCCAGCAGCTTGCAGATAACAGCAAACTATGGCTACACCTTC
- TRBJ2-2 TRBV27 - CASSLRTEANTGELFF TGTGCCAGCAGCCTTAGGACGGAGGCGAACACCGGGGAGCTGTTTTTT
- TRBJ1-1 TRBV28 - CASERQSTEAFF TGTGCCAGCGAACGACAGAGCACTGAAGCTTTCTTT
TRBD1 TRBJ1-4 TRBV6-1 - CASSEEISLWQGGEKLFF TGTGCCAGCAGTGAAGAGATAAGCCTTTGGCAGGGGGGTGAAAAACTGTTTTTT
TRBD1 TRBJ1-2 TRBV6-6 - CASSYSGTGVIYGYTF TGTGCCAGCAGCTACTCCGGGACAGGGGTAATATATGGCTACACCTTC
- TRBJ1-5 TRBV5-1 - CASREDPNQPQHF TGCGCCAGCAGGGAGGACCCCAATCAGCCCCAGCATTTT
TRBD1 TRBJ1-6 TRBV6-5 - CASSSRDRNSPLHF TGTGCCAGCAGTTCCCGGGACAGAAATTCACCCCTCCACTTT
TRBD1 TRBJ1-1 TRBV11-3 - CASSLAQGQGAPRDTEAFF TGTGCCAGCAGCTTAGCTCAGGGTCAGGGGGCGCCAAGGGACACTGAAGCTTTCTTT
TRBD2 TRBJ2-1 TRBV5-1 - CASSPTSGGYNEQFF TGCGCCAGCAGTCCAACTAGCGGGGGATACAATGAGCAGTTCTTC
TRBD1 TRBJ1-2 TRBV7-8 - CASSGGTGRYGYTF TGTGCCAGCAGCGGTGGGACAGGGAGGTATGGCTACACCTTC
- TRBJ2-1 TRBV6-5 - CASSYTTAYNEQFF TGTGCCAGCAGTTACACGACAGCCTACAATGAGCAGTTCTTC
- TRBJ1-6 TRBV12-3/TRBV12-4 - CASSLWVGALHF TGTGCCAGCAGTTTATGGGTCGGGGCCCTCCACTTT
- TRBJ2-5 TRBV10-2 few CASSVWTAQETQYF TGCGCCAGCAGTGTTTGGACAGCCCAAGAGACCCAGTACTTC
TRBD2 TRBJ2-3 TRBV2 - CASSPRSGGADTQYF TGTGCCAGCAGCCCTAGGAGCGGGGGGGCAGATACGCAGTATTTT
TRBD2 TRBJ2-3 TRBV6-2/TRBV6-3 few CASSYGTSADTQYF TGTGCCAGCAGTTACGGGACTAGCGCAGATACGCAGTATTTT
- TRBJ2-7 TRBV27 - CASSLSSGNPGYF TGTGCCAGCAGTTTATCTTCGGGGAACCCTGGGTACTTC
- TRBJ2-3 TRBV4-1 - CASSKGQGTDTQYF TGCGCCAGCAGCAAAGGCCAGGGGACAGATACGCAGTATTTT
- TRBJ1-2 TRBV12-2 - CASRLSRDREYGYTF TGTGCAAGTCGCCTCAGTAGGGACAGAGAGTATGGCTACACCTTC
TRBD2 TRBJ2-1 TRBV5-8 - CASSPQAGGRYEQFF TGTGCCAGCAGCCCCCAAGCGGGGGGGCGGTATGAGCAGTTCTTC
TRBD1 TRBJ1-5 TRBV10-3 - CAIKQTGDSNQPQHF TGTGCCATCAAACAGACAGGGGATAGCAATCAGCCCCAGCATTTT
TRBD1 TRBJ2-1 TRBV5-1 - CASSLYGQGANEQFF TGCGCCAGCAGCTTGTACGGGCAGGGGGCGAATGAGCAGTTCTTC
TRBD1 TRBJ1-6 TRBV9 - CASSLQGARNSPLHF TGTGCCAGCAGCTTACAGGGGGCGAGGAATTCACCCCTCCACTTT
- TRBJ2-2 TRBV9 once CASSVVGVGTGELFF TGTGCCAGCAGCGTAGTAGGGGTCGGGACCGGGGAGCTGTTTTTT
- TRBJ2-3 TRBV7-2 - CASSLAGSLDTQYF TGTGCCAGCAGCTTAGCCGGGTCGTTAGATACGCAGTATTTT
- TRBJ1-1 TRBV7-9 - CASSLVLNTEAFF TGTGCCAGCAGCCTTGTTCTGAACACTGAAGCTTTCTTT